This T cell receptor beta chain stems from a study of identical twins (dated by TCRdb to between 2015 and 2016). Study-wide context: To test whether fetal clonotypes persist, this study deep-sequenced TCR alpha and beta repertoires from monozygotic twins, from unrelated adults of various ages, and from cord blood. To rule out contamination, the twin experiments were replicated at different times with different library preparation protocols. Findings and caveats that apply to the study as a whole: Out-of-frame TCR alpha sharing in monozygotic twins was systematically underestimated by recombination models, whereas sharing between unrelated individuals was in agreement with the recombination models. Fewer insertions were carried by abundant cord blood beta clonotypes, a similar but weaker trend appeared in young adult naive repertoires, and no such trend appeared in memory repertoires. Conclusions relied on cross-sectional statistical analysis, since the same donors could not be followed over many years. Zero-insertion analyses could be partly confounded by invariant T cells such as MAIT and iNKT, though diverse VJ usage argued against such confounding for most clonotypes. Compared with coincidental sharing between unrelated individuals, out-of-frame TCR alpha sequences shared between twins had an excess of sequences with low generation probability. Excess twin sharing in beta out-of-frame sequences was weaker because fewer shared sequences lowered the signal-to-noise ratio.

Only healthy Caucasian donors were included. Preparation of the library involved 5' RACE. These reads were obtained on an Illumina HiSeq 2000. Template switching introduced a universal primer binding site; the final cDNA contained a unique molecular identifier, enabling accurate counting of TCR cDNA molecules. First-strand cDNA for TCR alpha and beta chains was synthesized from specific primers in the conserved constant-segment region. Each cDNA library was double barcoded, with a SMART-Mk sample barcode plus Illumina barcodes, to control for contamination. TruSeq adapter sequences along with Illumina sample barcodes were introduced in two successive PCR steps. Sequencing of the TCR alpha and beta cDNA libraries was done on the Illumina HiSeq platform using custom primers. On the study's bioinformatics: Unique molecular identifiers were extracted from raw reads with MiGEC, and CDR3 positions were determined with MiXCR. Recombination models were inferred per individual with the repgenHMM and IGoR tools using an EM algorithm. Shared clonotype analysis was performed with the tcR package in R, normalizing sharing by the product of cloneset sizes. To study raw recombination free of thymic and clonal selection effects, out-of-frame nonproductive sequences were analyzed. TCRdb took the public reads, trimmed them with fastp at Q25, ran MiXCR for clone calling and kept in-frame beta chains. Rows are combined by CDR3 protein, so each entry shows the most common genes and DNA. What appears here as the V and J calls and clone size reflects TCRdb's work, not the paper's. The sample has about 1.7 million distinct CDR3 sequences on record, about 32% of them singletons. The leading ten clones occupy about 0.27% of the sample.

The CDR3 runs 13 residues from the cysteine to the phenylalanine. Only CDR3 DNA is held: 39 bases, read in frame from base 1. From a lookup of the germline V gene, CDR1 and CDR2 are MDHEN and SYDVKM. A remark on this clonotype: Which antigen it targets is not known. Germline and junction disagree at one end, which may indicate a read error.

The rearrangement joined TRBV28 to TRBJ2-4, with an unclear D gene assignment. The sample consisted of cord blood. This TCR was sampled from a newborn girl in good health. The CDR3 protein: CASSLQAKSIQYF. The DNA reads as follows: TGTGCCAGCAGTTTACAGGCCAAAAGCATTCAGTACTTC.